This record concerns one TCR beta chain sequence. Its antigen is not identified. The CDR3 covers 12 residues. Germline CDR1 MNHNY, CDR2 SVGAGI (reference sequence). After removal of 9 bases from V and 1 base from J, the junction contained 2 bases not matched to a gene. This entry comes from a study of cytomegalovirus exposure and HLA in healthy donors. Study results and limitations: There were a few CMV-associated chains whose specificity for CMV antigens was confirmed in vitro.

A roughly 120-subject validation cohort, separate from the 666-subject first cohort, supplied the donors. TCRdb's table, derived via immunoSEQ multiplex PCR, lists solely in-frame clones and lacks some. The sample holds fewer than 60,000 clones, 75% to 90% seen once. The sample was PBMCs. This TCR was recovered from a woman in her late teens or twenties in good health and CMV-seronegative. V usage is TRBV6-6 and J usage is TRBJ2-7, with 8 bases aligning to TRBD1. Here the CDR3 DNA reads TGTGCCAGTGGACAGGGTTCCTACGAGCAGTACTTC. Residues: CASGQGSYEQYF.